This T cell receptor (beta chain) was recovered during a study of cytomegalovirus exposure and HLA in healthy donors. This CDR3 contains 17 residues. The germline CDR1 and CDR2 sequences are ENHRY and SYGVKD. J gave up 1 base and V 0 bases, and 6 bases lay outside the gene matches. The PCR had 60 Vbeta and 13 Jbeta primers. The assay was immunoSEQ multiplex PCR, and TCRdb's table has in-frame clones only and misses some. The record lists over 120,000 clones, of which the ten most abundant hold 0.96%. The sample consisted of PBMCs. This chain connects TRBV10-3 to TRBJ2-7; 10 nucleotides agree with TRBD2. The receptor comes from a male donor in good health and CMV-seronegative. CDR3 nucleotides: TGTGCCATCAGTGAGTCGCTACTAGCGGGGAATTCCTACGAGCAGTACTTC. It translates to CAISESLLAGNSYEQYF.